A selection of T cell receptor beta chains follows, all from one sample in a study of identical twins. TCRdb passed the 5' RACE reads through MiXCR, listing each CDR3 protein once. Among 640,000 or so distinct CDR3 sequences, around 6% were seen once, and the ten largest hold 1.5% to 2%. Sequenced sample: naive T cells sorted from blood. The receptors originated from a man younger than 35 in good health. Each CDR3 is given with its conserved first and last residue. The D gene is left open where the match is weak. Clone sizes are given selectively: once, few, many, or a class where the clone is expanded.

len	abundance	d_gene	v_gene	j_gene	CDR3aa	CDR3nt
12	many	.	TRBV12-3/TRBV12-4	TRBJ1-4	CASRWTGEKLFF	TGTGCCAGCAGATGGACGGGGGAAAAACTGTTTTTT
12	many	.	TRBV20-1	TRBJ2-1	CSARAREYEQFF	TGCAGTGCTAGAGCTCGGGAGTATGAGCAGTTCTTC
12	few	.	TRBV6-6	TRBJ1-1	CASSLGDPEAFF	TGTGCCAGCAGTCTTGGGGACCCTGAAGCTTTCTTT
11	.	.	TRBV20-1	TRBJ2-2	CSATRAGELFF	TGCAGTGCTACTAGGGCCGGGGAGCTGTTTTTT
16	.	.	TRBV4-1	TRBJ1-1	CASSPSWARGVTEAFF	TGCGCCAGCAGCCCCTCCTGGGCACGGGGTGTCACTGAAGCTTTCTTT
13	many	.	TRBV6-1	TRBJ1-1	CASSLWSNTEAFF	TGTGCCAGCAGCCTTTGGTCGAACACTGAAGCTTTCTTT
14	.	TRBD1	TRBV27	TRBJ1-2	CASSFWGRGQGYTF	TGTGCCAGCAGTTTCTGGGGCCGGGGACAGGGCTACACCTTC
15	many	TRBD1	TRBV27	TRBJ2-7	CASSLSGQGFYEQYF	TGTGCCAGCAGTTTGTCGGGACAGGGTTTCTACGAGCAGTACTTC
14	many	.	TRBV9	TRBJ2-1	CASSMVEGRNEQFF	TGTGCCAGCTCCATGGTGGAGGGTAGAAATGAGCAGTTCTTC
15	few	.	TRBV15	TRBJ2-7	CATSRRDGSSYEQYF	TGTGCCACCAGCCGAAGGGACGGAAGCTCCTACGAGCAGTACTTC
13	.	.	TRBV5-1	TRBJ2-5	CASSLSSVETQYF	TGCGCCAGCAGCTTGAGTTCGGTGGAGACCCAGTACTTC
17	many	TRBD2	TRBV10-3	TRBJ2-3	CAISEQLAGTSTDTQYF	TGTGCCATCAGTGAACAACTAGCGGGGACTAGCACAGATACGCAGTATTTT
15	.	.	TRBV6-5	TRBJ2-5	CASSYGAKLQETQYF	TGTGCCAGCAGTTACGGAGCGAAACTCCAAGAGACCCAGTACTTC
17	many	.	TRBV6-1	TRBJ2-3	CASSPEGWTPVADTQYF	TGTGCCAGCAGCCCAGAGGGATGGACCCCGGTCGCAGATACGCAGTATTTT
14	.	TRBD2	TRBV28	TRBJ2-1	CASSSPGLVHEQFF	TGTGCCAGCAGTTCTCCGGGACTAGTCCATGAGCAGTTCTTC
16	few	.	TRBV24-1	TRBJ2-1	CATSDSAGEPYNEQFF	TGTGCCACCAGTGACAGCGCAGGGGAACCCTACAATGAGCAGTTCTTC
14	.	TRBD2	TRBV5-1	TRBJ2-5	CASSSGTSKETQYF	TGCGCCAGCAGCTCCGGGACTAGTAAGGAGACCCAGTACTTC
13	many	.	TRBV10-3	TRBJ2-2	CAITSGGPGELFF	TGTGCCATCACCTCCGGGGGTCCGGGGGAGCTGTTTTTT
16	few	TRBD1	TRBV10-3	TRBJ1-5	CATQDRGQGGNQPQHF	TGTGCCACTCAAGACAGGGGTCAGGGCGGCAATCAGCCCCAGCATTTT
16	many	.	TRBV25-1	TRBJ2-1	CASSEDGQLTKNEQFF	TGTGCCAGCAGTGAAGATGGTCAGCTTACCAAAAATGAGCAGTTCTTC
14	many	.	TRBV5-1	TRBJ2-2	CASSLWGYTGELFF	TGCGCCAGCAGCTTGTGGGGTTACACCGGGGAGCTGTTTTTT
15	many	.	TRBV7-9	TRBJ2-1	CASIGGLRSYNEQFF	TGTGCCAGCATTGGAGGATTGCGGTCCTACAATGAGCAGTTCTTC
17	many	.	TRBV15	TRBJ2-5	CATSSPGAGYLQETQYF	TGTGCCACCAGCAGCCCTGGGGCGGGTTATCTCCAAGAGACCCAGTACTTC
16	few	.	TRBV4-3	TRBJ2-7	CASSQAGTPGSYEQYF	TGCGCCAGCAGCCAAGCAGGGACCCCCGGCTCCTACGAGCAGTACTTC
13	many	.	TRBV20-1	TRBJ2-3	CSAARTDSDTQYF	TGCAGTGCTGCGCGGACAGACAGCGATACGCAGTATTTT
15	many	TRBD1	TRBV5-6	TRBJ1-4	CASSFSGQGNEKLFF	TGTGCCAGCAGCTTCTCCGGACAGGGTAATGAAAAACTGTTTTTT
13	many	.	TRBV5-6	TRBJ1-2	CASSLDRAEMFTF	TGTGCCAGCAGCTTGGACAGAGCTGAGATGTTCACCTTC
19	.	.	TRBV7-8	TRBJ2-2	CASSSSAAQISLKTGELFF	TGTGCCAGCAGCTCATCCGCCGCTCAAATTAGTCTAAAAACCGGGGAGCTGTTTTTT
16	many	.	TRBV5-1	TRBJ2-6	CASSSRESSGANVLTF	TGCGCCAGCAGCTCTCGGGAGAGCTCTGGGGCCAACGTCCTGACTTTC
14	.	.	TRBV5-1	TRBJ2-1	CASRLGNSYNEQFF	TGCGCCAGCAGATTGGGTAACTCCTACAATGAGCAGTTCTTC
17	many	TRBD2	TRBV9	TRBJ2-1	CASSVDPLAGVRNEQFF	TGTGCCAGCAGCGTAGACCCACTAGCGGGAGTTCGGAATGAGCAGTTCTTC
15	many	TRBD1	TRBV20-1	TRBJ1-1	CSALRQGARNTEAFF	TGCAGTGCTCTTCGACAGGGGGCACGGAACACTGAAGCTTTCTTT
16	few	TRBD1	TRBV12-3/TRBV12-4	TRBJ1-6	CASSLGSGQGYSPLHF	TGTGCCAGCAGTTTAGGGTCCGGACAGGGGTATTCACCCCTCCACTTT
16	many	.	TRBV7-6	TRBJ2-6	CASSASTGSGANVLTF	TGTGCCAGCAGCGCCTCGACAGGTTCTGGGGCCAACGTCCTGACTTTC
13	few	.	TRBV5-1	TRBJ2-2	CASSSSGFQELFF	TGCGCCAGCAGCTCCTCAGGGTTTCAGGAGCTGTTTTTT
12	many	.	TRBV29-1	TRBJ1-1	CSVGGANTEAFF	TGCAGCGTTGGGGGAGCGAACACTGAAGCTTTCTTT
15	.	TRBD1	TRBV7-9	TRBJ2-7	CASSQPDRGQDEQYF	TGTGCCAGCAGCCAACCCGACAGGGGGCAGGACGAGCAGTACTTC
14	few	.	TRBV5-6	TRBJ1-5	CASSLFSGNQPQHF	TGTGCCAGCAGCTTGTTTTCGGGCAATCAGCCCCAGCATTTT
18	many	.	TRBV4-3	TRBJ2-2	CASSSLLPGAGWTGELFF	TGCGCCAGCAGCAGCCTGCTACCCGGGGCAGGGTGGACCGGGGAGCTGTTTTTT
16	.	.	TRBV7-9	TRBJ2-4	CASSLVSVGAKNIQYF	TGTGCCAGCAGCTTAGTCAGTGTGGGTGCCAAAAACATTCAGTACTTC
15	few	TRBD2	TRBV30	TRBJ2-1	CAWSVRASGSREQFF	TGTGCCTGGAGTGTACGGGCTAGCGGGAGTCGCGAGCAGTTCTTC
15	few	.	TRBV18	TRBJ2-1	CASSPTRADYNEQFF	TGTGCCAGCTCACCAACTAGGGCGGACTACAATGAGCAGTTCTTC
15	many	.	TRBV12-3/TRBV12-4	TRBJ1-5	CASSLSPVSNQPQHF	TGTGCCAGCAGTTTATCCCCTGTGAGCAATCAGCCCCAGCATTTT
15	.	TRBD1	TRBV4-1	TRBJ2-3	CASSQPGQLTDTQYF	TGCGCCAGCAGCCAGCCGGGACAGCTCACAGATACGCAGTATTTT
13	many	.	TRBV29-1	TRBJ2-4	CSADILGLNIQYF	TGCAGCGCTGATATACTAGGGCTAAACATTCAGTACTTC
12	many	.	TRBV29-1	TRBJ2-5	CSGHRVWETQYF	TGCAGCGGACACAGGGTTTGGGAGACCCAGTACTTC